The 27 T cell receptor beta chains in this list originate from one sample, sequenced in a study of PD-1 and CTLA-4 blockade in melanoma. Clones were read by immunoSEQ multiplex PCR, and TCRdb kept only the in-frame ones, dropping some. The data show 10,000 or so clones, 75% to 85% seen once. Here the sequenced sample was CD8+ T cells from peripheral blood, taken from a patient given anti-PD-1 treatment. The source of these receptors is a human donor with melanoma.

This clone was recorded a few times. The rearrangement uses TRBV5-6 and TRBJ1-2; TRBD1 agrees at 7 bases. The CDR3 extends over 17 amino acids. The trim removed 0 bases at V and 4 bases at J, leaving 12 bases unmatched. CDR1 is SGHDT, CDR2 YYEEEE, per germline. The CDR3 loop is CASSLGLTGEQVYGYTF. The CDR3, as DNA: TGTGCCAGCAGCTTGGGCTTAACAGGGGAACAAGTCTATGGCTACACCTTC.

The chain joins TRBV19 to TRBJ2-7; D is possibly TRBD2 (5 bases). CDR3 length: 14 amino acids. V dropped 0 bases and J dropped 0 bases, with 6 bases sitting between them. Germline CDR1 LNHDA, CDR2 SQIVND (reference sequence). CDR3 coding DNA: TGTGCCAGTAGTATAGAGGGAGACTCCTACGAGCAGTACTTC. It specifies CASSIEGDSYEQYF.

This rearrangement joins TRBV24-1 to TRBJ2-1; no clear D gene. V shed 1 base and J shed 4 bases, with 1 base lying between them. This CDR3 spans 12 amino acids. Germline-derived CDR1 and CDR2 are KGHDR and SFDVKD. DNA of the CDR3: TGTGCCACCAGTGATTTATACAATGAGCAGTTCTTC. It translates to CATSDLYNEQFF.

As for this clone: Additional DNA sequences in this sample encode the identical CDR3. The rearrangement joins TRBV11-2 to TRBJ2-1; D ambiguous. V was shortened by 1 base and J by 6 bases, with 1 base between the two germline ends. Germline lookup yields CDR1 SGHAT and CDR2 FQNNGV. The CDR3 extends over 11 amino acids. Here the CDR3 reads CASSLANEQFF. The DNA of the CDR3 is TGTGCCAGCAGCTTAGCCAATGAGCAGTTCTTC.

This clone was detected only once. The CDR3: CASSQLLGLYNEQFF. CDR3 sequence (DNA): TGTGCCAGCAGTCAACTCCTGGGGCTCTACAATGAGCAGTTCTTC. V is TRBV6-5 and J is TRBJ2-1, with TRBD1 as a possible D gene (5 bases). V lost 5 bases, J lost 3 bases, and 14 bases lay in between. This CDR3 has 15 residues. Looked up from germline, CDR1 is MNHEY and CDR2 is SVGAGI.

The chain uses TRBV27 and TRBJ2-2, with TRBD2 identical over 10 bases. V gave up 5 bases and J gave up 0 bases; unmatched junction bases: 18. The V gene's germline CDR1 is MNHEY and CDR2 SMNVEV (reference sequence). CDR3 length equals 21 residues. DNA of the CDR3: TGTGCCAGCAGTCCGAGAATAGTTCCCCTAGGACTAGCGGCGAACACCGGGGAGCTGTTTTTT. Translated: CASSPRIVPLGLAANTGELFF.

The chain has TRBV10-2 and TRBJ2-1; 9 bases map to TRBD2. Germline values: CDR1 WSHSY, CDR2 SAAADI. V trimming: 6 bases; J trimming: 2 bases; junction bases outside the gene matches: 11. The CDR3 extends over 17 amino acids. In DNA form, the CDR3 reads TGCGCCAGCAGCCACCCTGGGAGCGGGGGGACCTACAATGAGCAGTTCTTC. Translating gives CASSHPGSGGTYNEQFF.

This clone is categorized as medium-sized. V usage is TRBV4-1 and J usage is TRBJ2-4; D is perhaps TRBD1 (5 bases). The CDR3 has 15 amino acids. Germline CDR1 and CDR2: MGHRA and YSYEKL. Trimming removed 0 bases at V and 6 bases at J, with 12 bases between. The CDR3 loop is CASSQDPGSTNIQYF. As DNA, the CDR3 is TGCGCCAGCAGCCAAGATCCAGGGTCGACAAACATTCAGTACTTC.

The chain employs TRBV4-1 and TRBJ2-1; D may match TRBD1 or TRBD2 (5 bases each). CDR1 and CDR2 (germline): MGHRA, YSYEKL. This CDR3 has 14 amino acids. V was cut by 1 base and J by 5 bases, with 9 bases left in between. CDR3 region: CASSQGGTHNEQFF. The CDR3 DNA reads TGCGCCAGCAGCCAAGGAGGGACGCACAATGAGCAGTTCTTC.

This chain joins TRBV6-6 and TRBJ1-2, with D uncertain. Germline V lookup: CDR1 MNHNY, CDR2 SVGAGI (reference sequence). The CDR3 has 13 residues. The V end lost 7 bases, the J end lost 6 bases, and 15 bases lay between the germline ends. In nucleotides, the CDR3 is TGTGCCAGCACCGCACAAGATCCTGATGGCTACACCTTC. Amino acids: CASTAQDPDGYTF.

The CDR3 region is CASRAQNYGYTF. For the CDR3, the DNA is TGTGCCAGCCGTGCCCAGAACTATGGCTACACCTTC. This sequence joins TRBV2 and TRBJ1-2, with D uncertain. The CDR3 totals 12 residues. Deletions cut 8 bases from V and 2 bases from J, with 9 bases between. The germline V gene has CDR1 SNHLY and CDR2 FYNNEI.

The chain uses TRBV3-1 (or the pseudogene TRBV3-2) and TRBJ1-5; a possible D gene is TRBD1 (5 bases). CDR1 LGHDT and CDR2 YNNKEL come from the germline V gene (reference sequence). The germline V and J ends were trimmed by 5 bases and 5 bases, with 16 bases remaining between them. The CDR3 is made up of 15 amino acids. The CDR3 sequence: CASSDGTRHHQPQHF. For the CDR3, the DNA is TGTGCCAGCAGCGACGGGACTCGGCATCATCAGCCCCAGCATTTT.

The chain joins TRBV19 to TRBJ1-4; D gene ambiguous. Germline V gene data show CDR1 as LNHDA and CDR2 as SQIVND (reference sequence). The CDR3 runs 13 residues. The V and J ends lost 7 bases and 0 bases respectively, with 6 bases between them. The CDR3 DNA follows: TGTGCCAGTATGGGAGCAACTAATGAAAAACTGTTTTTT. Its translation is CASMGATNEKLFF.

V gene TRBV29-1 combines with J gene TRBJ2-7, with D unresolved. V gave up 4 bases and J gave up 1 base, with 11 bases separating them. The CDR3 has 13 amino acids. In germline, CDR1 is SQVTM, CDR2 ANQGSEA. CDR3: CSVGDGKSYEQYF. The CDR3 nucleotides are TGCAGCGTTGGAGACGGAAAATCCTACGAGCAGTACTTC.

The chain uses TRBV29-1 and TRBJ2-2; D unclear. CDR1 SQVTM and CDR2 ANQGSEA come from the germline V gene. The CDR3 contains 15 residues. Trimming left V 5 bases short and J 3 bases short, with 16 bases between. This CDR3 is CSVLPGAQHTGELFF. DNA for the CDR3: TGCAGCGTTTTACCGGGCGCTCAACACACCGGGGAGCTGTTTTTT.

The chain couples TRBV15 to TRBJ1-6; 8 bases agree with TRBD1. There are 16 residues in the CDR3. Germline V CDR1 and CDR2: LNHNV, YYDKDF (reference sequence). V gave up 1 base and J gave up 2 bases; unmatched junction bases: 1. This CDR3 is CATSRAGGTYNSPLHF. The CDR3, as DNA: TGTGCCACCAGCAGAGCAGGGGGCACCTATAATTCACCCCTCCACTTT.

This rearrangement joins TRBV12-3 or TRBV12-4 to TRBJ1-1, with D unresolved. Trimming took off 6 bases at V and 8 bases at J, with 16 bases between the two ends. The CDR3 is made up of 13 amino acids. This CDR3 reads CASSPGLGREAFF. In DNA, the CDR3 is TGTGCCAGCAGCCCCGGGCTGGGCAGAGAAGCTTTCTTT.

The chain joins TRBV6-1 to TRBJ2-7, with TRBD2 identical over 10 bases. The CDR3 runs to 16 residues. Germline values: CDR1 MNHNS, CDR2 SASEGT. J was trimmed by 0 bases and V by 4 bases; bases with no gene match: 6. CDR3 in DNA: TGTGCCAGCAGTGCTAGCGGGGGCTCCAGCTCCTACGAGCAGTACTTC. It translates to CASSASGGSSSYEQYF.

This chain uses TRBV30 with TRBJ1-1, with 7 bases identical to TRBD1. Germline-derived CDR1 and CDR2 are GTSNPN and SVGIG (reference sequence). V was clipped by 4 bases and J by 0 bases; unmatched bases: 5. CDR3 length: 14 amino acids. Written as DNA, the CDR3 is TGTGCCTGGATGGAGGACAGGATGAACACTGAAGCTTTCTTT. Its protein product is CAWMEDRMNTEAFF.

This clone was detected only once. The genes are TRBV9 and TRBJ2-7; tentative D call: TRBD2 (6 bases). CDR1 is SGDLS, CDR2 YYNGEE, per germline. This CDR3 comprises 15 residues. Trimming pared 0 bases from V and 3 bases from J, leaving 13 bases between. As DNA, the CDR3 is TGTGCCAGCAGCGTAGGTGGGGGGATAAACTACGAGCAGTACTTC. Amino acids: CASSVGGGINYEQYF.

This clone was found once. This rearrangement joins TRBV12-3 or TRBV12-4 to TRBJ1-2; D unclear. The CDR3 contains 9 residues. Trimming cost V 8 bases and J 13 bases, with 11 bases left between them. The chain's CDR3 is CASGPRATF. The CDR3, as DNA: TGTGCCAGCGGCCCCCGCGCCACCTTC.

The V call is TRBV30, the J call TRBJ2-7, with D perhaps TRBD1 (6 bases). The CDR3 loop spans 11 amino acids. V lost 4 bases and J lost 9, with 13 bases in between. Germline V lookup: CDR1 GTSNPN, CDR2 SVGIG (reference sequence). The CDR3 DNA follows: TGTGCCTGGAACAGGGAAGAGAGGCAGTACTTC. Protein sequence: CAWNREERQYF. The whole variable domain, filled in from reference TRBV30 and TRBJ2-7, reads SQTIHQWPATLVQPVGSPLSLECTVEGTSNPNLYWYRQAAGRGLQLLFYSVGIGQISSEVPQNLSASRPQDRQFILSSKKLLLSDSGFYLCAWNREERQYFGPGTRLTVT.

The chain recombines TRBV27 with TRBJ2-1; no reliable D call. Trimming shortened V by 0 bases and J by 10 bases, and 13 bases separated the two germline ends. The CDR3 extends over 14 amino acids. Germline CDR1 reads MNHEY; CDR2 reads SMNVEV (reference sequence). This CDR3 reads CASSLSTAKWEQFF. CDR3 bases: TGTGCCAGCAGTTTATCGACGGCGAAATGGGAGCAGTTCTTC.

The chain uses TRBV7-9 and TRBJ1-3; D gene uncertain. The V and J ends lost 1 base and 2 bases respectively, with 6 bases between them. CDR1 is SEHNR, CDR2 FQNEAQ, per germline (reference sequence). The CDR3 is 14 residues long. CDR3 loop: CASSLVGAGNTIYF. The CDR3 DNA follows: TGTGCCAGCAGCTTAGTGGGTGCTGGAAACACCATATATTTT.

The chain joins TRBV5-6 to TRBJ2-5, with D maybe TRBD1 (5 bases). The CDR3 sequence is 13 residues long. Trimming shortened V by 3 bases and J by 2 bases, and 8 bases separated the two germline ends. CDR1 and CDR2 from the germline V gene are SGHDT and YYEEEE. Here the CDR3 reads CASSSDRQETQYF. CDR3 DNA sequence: TGTGCCAGCAGCTCAGACAGACAAGAGACCCAGTACTTC.

The rearrangement uses TRBV11-2 and TRBJ2-3; maybe TRBD1 (5 bases). Germline V CDR1 and CDR2: SGHAT, FQNNGV. The ends were cut back, 5 bases at V and 1 base at J, with 13 bases in the middle. This CDR3 is built from 15 residues. DNA of the CDR3: TGTGCCAGCAGCACCGCGTGGGGCGGCACAGATACGCAGTATTTT. Amino acids: CASSTAWGGTDTQYF.

The rearrangement uses TRBV6-5 and TRBJ1-1; D possibly corresponds to TRBD1 (5 bases). Trimming removed 0 bases from V and 0 bases from J, with 8 bases in between. The CDR3 loop spans 15 amino acids. From germline, CDR1 is MNHEY and CDR2 SVGAGI. The CDR3 loop is CASSYSGGLNTEAFF. DNA of the CDR3: TGTGCCAGCAGTTACTCCGGGGGATTGAACACTGAAGCTTTCTTT.